The T cell receptor beta chain described here comes from a study of beta chain features in type 1 diabetes. Findings of the study overall: Relative to healthy donors, patients appeared to have naive, central memory and Treg TCRB repertoires that were more similar. There were fewer insertions and more deletions at the VDJ junctions of type 1 diabetes patients. PCR might preferentially amplify shorter templates, equally in patients and controls. Cells expressing TCR highly could be over-represented by cDNA sequencing.

This clone was seen at least ten times. Its matching antigen is unknown. The V gene lost 0 bases and the J gene lost 2 bases, with 5 bases spanning the gap. This CDR3 contains 13 residues. Germline CDR1 and CDR2: SGHRS and YFSETQ. Of the isolated RNA, all was reverse transcribed, and so the sequenced material was expressed TCRB transcripts. Sequenced by immunoSEQ multiplex PCR; TCRdb stores in-frame clones only, minus some. The table lists 120,000 to 150,000 clones, more than 9% of them singletons. The chain joins TRBV5-1 to TRBJ2-5; tentatively, D is TRBD2 (5 bases). Sequencing was performed on naive CD4+ T cells from blood. The receptor was derived from a man between 18 and 29 years old in good health. In nucleotides, the CDR3 is TGCGCCAGCAGCTTGGGAGGGCAAGAGACCCAGTACTTC. It translates to CASSLGGQETQYF. The full variable domain, its missing parts supplied by reference TRBV5-1 and TRBJ2-5, is KAGVTQTPRYLIKTRGQQVTLSCSPISGHRSVSWYQQTPGQGLQFLFEYFSETQRNKGNFPGRFSGRQFSNSRSEMNVSTLELGDSALYLCASSLGGQETQYFGPGTRLLVL.